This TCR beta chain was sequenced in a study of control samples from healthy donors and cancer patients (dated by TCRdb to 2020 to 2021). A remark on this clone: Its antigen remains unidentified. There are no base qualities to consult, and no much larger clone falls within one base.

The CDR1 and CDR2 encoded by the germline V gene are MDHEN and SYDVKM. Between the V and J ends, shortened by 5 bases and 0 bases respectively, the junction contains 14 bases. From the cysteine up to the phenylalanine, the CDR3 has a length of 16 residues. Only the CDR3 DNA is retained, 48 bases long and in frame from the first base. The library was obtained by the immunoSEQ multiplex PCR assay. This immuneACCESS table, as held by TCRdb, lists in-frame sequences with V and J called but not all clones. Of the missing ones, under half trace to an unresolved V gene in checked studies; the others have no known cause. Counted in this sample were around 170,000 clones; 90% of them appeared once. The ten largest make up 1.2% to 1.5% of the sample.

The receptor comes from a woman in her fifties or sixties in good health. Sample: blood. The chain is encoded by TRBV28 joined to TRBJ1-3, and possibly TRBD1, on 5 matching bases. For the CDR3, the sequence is CASSIPRVPSGNTIYF. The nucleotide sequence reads TGTGCCAGCAGTATACCCAGGGTCCCCTCTGGAAACACCATATATTTT.